These 13 T cell receptor beta chains were sequenced from one sample in a study of blood T cell repertoires in COVID-19 (dated by TCRdb to 2020 to 2021). The library came from the immunoSEQ multiplex PCR assay. This immuneACCESS table, as held by TCRdb, lists in-frame sequences with V and J called but not all clones. Of the missing ones, under half trace to an unresolved V gene in checked studies; the others have no known cause. This sample lists roughly 140,000 clones; 70% to 90% were detected once. Clones ranked in the top ten supply 2% to 3% of the sample. Source material: peripheral blood. These receptors came from a woman in her seventies with acute or convalescent COVID-19.

The J gene is TRBJ1-1, the V gene TRBV18, with TRBD1 matching over 7 bases. With V trimmed by 3 bases and J by 4 bases, 5 bases remained unmatched. Germline CDR1 reads KGHSH; CDR2 reads LQKENI. There are 14 residues in the CDR3. The CDR3 spells CASSPRQGSTEAFF. The DNA for the CDR3 is TGTGCCAGCTCACCTCGACAGGGCAGCACTGAAGCTTTCTTT. The full variable domain, with the rest looked up from reference TRBV18 and TRBJ1-1, is NAGVMQNPRHLVRRRGQEARLRCSPMKGHSHVYWYRQLPEEGLKFMVYLQKENIIDESGMPKERFSAEFPKEGPSILRIQQVVRGDSAAYFCASSPRQGSTEAFFGQGTRLTVV.

J is TRBJ1-2 and V is TRBV6-6; TRBD1 agrees at 7 bases. Germline V gene sequence: CDR1 MNHNY, CDR2 SVGAGI (reference sequence). CDR3 length equals 15 residues. With 9 bases clipped from V and 2 bases from J, the junction kept 12 bases outside the gene matches. The CDR3 spells CASSTRDSSNYGYTF. Written as DNA, the CDR3 is TGTGCCAGTTCGACCCGGGACAGTTCCAACTATGGCTACACCTTC.

This clone was recorded once. The V call is TRBV9, the J call TRBJ2-1; 9 nucleotides line up with TRBD2. The V gene end was trimmed by 3 bases and the J gene end by 5 bases; junction bases not matched to a gene: 9. This CDR3 region has 16 residues. Germline assignment: CDR1 SGDLS and CDR2 YYNGEE. Here the CDR3 DNA reads TGTGCCAGCAGCGCCACCGGGACTAGCACGAACAATGAGCAGTTCTTC. Translated, it gives CASSATGTSTNNEQFF.

The rearrangement joins TRBV7-2 to TRBJ2-5; 8 bases align to TRBD2. This CDR3 is built from 14 residues. CDR1 is SGHTA and CDR2 is FQGNSA in the germline V gene. Trimming removed 5 bases from V and 5 bases from J; junction bases left unmatched: 7. The CDR3 region has the DNA TGTGCCAGCAGCGGGCCGGGGGGGCCTGAGACCCAGTACTTC. This translates into CASSGPGGPETQYF.

This chain joins TRBV29-1 and TRBJ2-5; a possible D gene is TRBD2 (5 bases). Trimming stripped 4 bases from V and 1 base from J, with 7 bases between. Germline CDR1 is SQVTM and CDR2 is ANQGSEA. The CDR3 is 12 residues long. As DNA, the CDR3 is TGCAGCGTTGTAGGAGGCCAAGAGACCCAGTACTTC. Its translation: CSVVGGQETQYF.

CDR3 amino acids: CASSTQGAVGNTIYF. CDR3 in DNA: TGTGCCAGCAGTACCCAGGGGGCAGTTGGAAACACCATATATTTT. The chain joins TRBV2 to TRBJ1-3; 8 positions agree with TRBD1. The CDR3 extends over 15 amino acids. J lost 3 bases, V lost 5 bases, and 6 bases had no gene match. Germline V gene sequence: CDR1 SNHLY, CDR2 FYNNEI.

This clone showed up just once. V and J are TRBV6-5 and TRBJ1-1, with D possibly TRBD1 on 6 matching bases. The CDR3 is made up of 14 amino acids. V lost 7 bases and J 5 bases, leaving 17 bases between the germline ends. Germline CDR1 and CDR2: MNHEY and SVGAGI. The CDR3 DNA follows: TGTGCCAGCACGGGCAGGGGAAGGTTTACTGAAGCTTTCTTT. Amino acids: CASTGRGRFTEAFF.

This chain links TRBV27 with TRBJ1-1, with a weak D call TRBD1 (6 bases). Germline lookup yields CDR1 MNHEY and CDR2 SMNVEV (reference sequence). CDR3 length: 15 amino acids. Trimming removed 2 bases from V and 2 bases from J, with 12 bases in between. The CDR3 DNA sequence: TGTGCCAGCAGTTTAGCGACAGGATTAAACACTGAAGCTTTCTTT. Its protein is CASSLATGLNTEAFF.

The chain employs TRBV28 and TRBJ1-5; TRBD1 is a possible D gene (6 bases). Between the trimmed V and J ends, which lost 5 bases and 3 bases, there was a span of 17 bases. From germline, CDR1 is MDHEN and CDR2 SYDVKM. The CDR3 is made up of 16 amino acids. CDR3: CASSQRGGGTNQPQHF. DNA of the CDR3: TGTGCCAGCAGTCAAAGGGGGGGCGGGACCAATCAGCCCCAGCATTTT.

V and J are TRBV6-5 and TRBJ2-7; 7 bases line up with TRBD2. V was clipped by 2 bases and J by 1 base; unmatched bases: 5. The CDR3 is made up of 15 amino acids. In germline, CDR1 is MNHEY, CDR2 SVGAGI. As DNA, the CDR3 is TGTGCCAGCAGTTACCACCAGCGGGGTTCCTACGAGCAGTACTTC. Translation gives CASSYHQRGSYEQYF.

The J gene is TRBJ2-6, the V gene TRBV7-2, with D maybe TRBD2 (5 bases). Looked up from germline, CDR1 is SGHTA and CDR2 is FQGNSA. This CDR3 comprises 17 residues. Trimming removed 1 base from V and 0 bases from J, with 10 bases in between. CDR3 in DNA: TGTGCCAGCAGCTTAGGTTCGGGGAGCTCTGGGGCCAACGTCCTGACTTTC. Translation: CASSLGSGSSGANVLTF.

The rearrangement links TRBV6-2 or TRBV6-3 to TRBJ2-1, with TRBD2 identical over 10 bases. CDR3 size: 19 residues. The V and J ends lost 0 bases and 0 bases, in that order; junction bases with no gene match: 8. The germline V gene encodes CDR1 MNHEY and CDR2 SVGEGT. CDR3 sequence (DNA): TGTGCCAGCAGTTACTCCCCTAGCGGGGGCCTAAGCTCCTACAATGAGCAGTTCTTC. Protein sequence: CASSYSPSGGLSSYNEQFF.

The CDR3 is CASRPDRPGEGYTF. In DNA, the CDR3 is TGTGCCAGCAGGCCGGACAGGCCGGGGGAGGGCTACACCTTC. The gene calls are TRBV2 and TRBJ1-2; 7 nucleotides line up with TRBD1. This CDR3 contains 14 residues. CDR1 is SNHLY, CDR2 FYNNEI, per germline. V trimming: 6 bases; J trimming: 8 bases; junction bases outside the gene matches: 12. Variable domain in full (rest from reference TRBV2 and TRBJ1-2): EPEVTQTPSHQVTQMGQEVILRCVPISNHLYFYWYRQILGQKVEFLVSFYNNEISEKSEIFDDQFSVERPDGSNFTLKIRSTKLEDSAMYFCASRPDRPGEGYTFGSGTRLTVV.